This T cell receptor beta chain was identified during a study of regulatory T cells in long-lasting Graves disease. Construction of the TCR beta libraries employed iRepertoire HTBI primers in conjunction with Arm-PCR of CDR3 regions. MiXCR, run by TCRdb on the multiplex PCR reads, gives a single entry per CDR3 protein. The sample has around 400,000 distinct CDR3 sequences, about 23% seen once. Documented time point: persistent/refractory GD, antithyroid drugs over 5 years with positive TRAb. Researchers made the TCR library from RNA that was extracted from PBMCs. CDR1 MDHEN and CDR2 SYDVKM come from the germline V gene. CDR3 length: 16 amino acids. This clonotype was counted ten times or more. An end of the junction does not agree with germline; a read error may underlie this.

The J gene is TRBJ2-2, the V gene TRBV28; 10 bases fit TRBD1. This material consisted of peripheral blood mononuclear cells (PBMCs), taken when the disease was refractory, from a patient treated with antithyroid drugs. The receptor was derived from a woman aged 40 to 50 with Graves disease. CDR3 loop: CASSSRDRGRRGGLFF. CDR3 nucleotides: TGTGCCAGCAGTTCCCGGGACAGGGGTCGCCGGGGGGGGCTGTTTTTT.